This paragraph covers one T cell receptor beta chain sequence. This specimen comes from a study of blood T cell repertoires in COVID-19. The overall study: Some COVID-19 samples were acute and others convalescent; all came from the United States, Italy and Spain. PBMCs, B-cell-depleted T cells, or T cells provided the cDNA or gDNA that made up the material.

Per the original methods: It was from reference gene primer amplification that nucleated cell counts were estimated. Clones were read by immunoSEQ multiplex PCR, and TCRdb kept only the in-frame ones, dropping some. V, J and clone size derive from that table, while D and trimming were established from the DNA sequence. The sample holds 200,000 to 250,000 clones, 86% seen once. Cohorts were assigned according to the clinical history that participants reported. The germline V and J ends were trimmed by 2 bases and 5 bases, with 11 bases remaining between them. This CDR3 is 14 amino acids long. In germline, CDR1 is SGHDT, CDR2 YYEEEE.

The chain links TRBV5-6 to TRBJ1-5; D is undetermined. Sequencing was performed on PBMCs or T cells enriched from blood (not recorded which). This TCR came from a woman in her 50s who had recovered from COVID-19. As DNA, the CDR3 is TGTGCCAGCAGCTTCCGAACGGGATATCAGCCCCAGCATTTT. It translates to CASSFRTGYQPQHF.